This T cell receptor beta chain derives from a study of T cell responses to AZD1222 COVID-19 vaccine. The study's findings and limits: In a largely white British group with more females than males, clonal diversity was possibly underestimated.

This CDR3 has 15 amino acids. Germline lookup yields CDR1 SEHNR and CDR2 FQNEAQ (reference sequence). V was trimmed by 2 bases and J by 0 bases, leaving 9 bases between them. About this clone itself: Its target is unknown.

TCRdb keeps only in-frame clones here, not all; method: immunoSEQ multiplex PCR. The table has some 130,000 clones, about 93% seen once; the top ten hold about 3.8%. The chain links TRBV7-9 to TRBJ2-3, with D perhaps matching TRBD1 (6 bases). The receptor comes from an adult in good health. Sequencing was performed on peripheral blood, taken on day 0 of AZD1222 vaccination. This CDR3 reads CASSLTGSSTDTQYF. The CDR3 DNA sequence: TGTGCCAGCAGCTTAACAGGGTCTAGCACAGATACGCAGTATTTT.